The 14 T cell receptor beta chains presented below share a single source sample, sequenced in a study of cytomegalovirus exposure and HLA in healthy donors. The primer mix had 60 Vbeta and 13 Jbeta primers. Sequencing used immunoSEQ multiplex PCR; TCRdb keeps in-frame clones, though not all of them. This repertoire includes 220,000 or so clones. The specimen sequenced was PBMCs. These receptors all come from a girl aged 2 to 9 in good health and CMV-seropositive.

CDR3 loop: CASSPAGTGLQETQYF. For the CDR3, the DNA is TGTGCCAGCAGCCCAGCCGGGACAGGGCTACAAGAGACCCAGTACTTC. This sequence joins TRBV9 and TRBJ2-5; 9 nucleotides match TRBD1. CDR3 length equals 16 residues. With V trimmed by 4 bases and J by 2 bases, 9 bases remained unmatched. Germline-derived CDR1 and CDR2 are SGDLS and YYNGEE.

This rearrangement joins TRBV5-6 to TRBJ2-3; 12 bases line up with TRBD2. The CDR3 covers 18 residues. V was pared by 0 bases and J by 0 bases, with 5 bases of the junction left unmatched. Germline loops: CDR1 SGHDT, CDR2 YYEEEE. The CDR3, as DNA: TGTGCCAGCAGCTTGGCTAGGACTAGCGGGGTCAGCACAGATACGCAGTATTTT. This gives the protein CASSLARTSGVSTDTQYF.

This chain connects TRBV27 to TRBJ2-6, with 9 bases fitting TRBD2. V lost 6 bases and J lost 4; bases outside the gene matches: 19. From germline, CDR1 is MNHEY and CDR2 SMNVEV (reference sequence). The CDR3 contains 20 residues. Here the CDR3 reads CASSSREGTSLNSGANVLTF. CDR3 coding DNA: TGTGCCAGCAGCTCCCGTGAAGGGACTAGCCTAAACTCGGGGGCCAACGTCCTGACTTTC.

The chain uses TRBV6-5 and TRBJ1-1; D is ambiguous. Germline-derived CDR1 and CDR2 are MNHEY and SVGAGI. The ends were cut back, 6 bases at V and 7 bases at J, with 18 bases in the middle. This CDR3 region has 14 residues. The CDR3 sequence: CASSTTVRKREAFF. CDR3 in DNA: TGTGCCAGCAGCACTACCGTCCGCAAGCGTGAAGCTTTCTTT.

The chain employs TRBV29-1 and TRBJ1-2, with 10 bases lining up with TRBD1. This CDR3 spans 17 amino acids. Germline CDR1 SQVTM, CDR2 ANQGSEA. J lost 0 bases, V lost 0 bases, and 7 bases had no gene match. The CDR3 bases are TGCAGCGTTGAAGACCTTGGACAGGGGGGAACTAACTATGGCTACACCTTC. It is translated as CSVEDLGQGGTNYGYTF.

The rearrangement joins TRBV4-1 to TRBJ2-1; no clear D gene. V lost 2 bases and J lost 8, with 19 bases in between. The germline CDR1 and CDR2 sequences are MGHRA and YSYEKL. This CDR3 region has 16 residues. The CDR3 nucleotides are TGCGCCAGCAGCCAAACTACTGTCTGGCGGATCGATGAGCAGTTCTTC. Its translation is CASSQTTVWRIDEQFF.

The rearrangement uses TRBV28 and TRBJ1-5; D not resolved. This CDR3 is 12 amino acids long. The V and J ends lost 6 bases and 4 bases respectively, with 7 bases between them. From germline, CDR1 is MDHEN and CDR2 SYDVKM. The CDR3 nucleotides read TGTGCCAGCAGGACTCAGAATCAGCCCCAGCATTTT. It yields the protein CASRTQNQPQHF.

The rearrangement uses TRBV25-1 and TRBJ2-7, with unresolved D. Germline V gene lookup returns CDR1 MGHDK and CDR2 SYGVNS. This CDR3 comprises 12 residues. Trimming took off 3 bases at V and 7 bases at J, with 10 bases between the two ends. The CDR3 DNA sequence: TGTGCCAGCAGTGACCTAGATCGGGAGCAGTACTTC. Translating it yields CASSDLDREQYF.

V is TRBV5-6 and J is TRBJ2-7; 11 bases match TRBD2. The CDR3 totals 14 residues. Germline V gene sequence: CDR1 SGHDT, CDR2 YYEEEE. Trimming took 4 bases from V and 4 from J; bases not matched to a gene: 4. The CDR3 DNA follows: TGTGCCAGCAGCACGGGACTAGCGGCGTACGAGCAGTACTTC. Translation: CASSTGLAAYEQYF.

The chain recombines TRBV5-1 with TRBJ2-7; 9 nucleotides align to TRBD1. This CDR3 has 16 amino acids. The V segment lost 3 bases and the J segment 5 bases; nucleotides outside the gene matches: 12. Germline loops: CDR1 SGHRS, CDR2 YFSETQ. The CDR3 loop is CASSSGQGSPFHEQYF. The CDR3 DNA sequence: TGCGCCAGCAGCTCCGGACAGGGGTCTCCCTTCCACGAGCAGTACTTC.

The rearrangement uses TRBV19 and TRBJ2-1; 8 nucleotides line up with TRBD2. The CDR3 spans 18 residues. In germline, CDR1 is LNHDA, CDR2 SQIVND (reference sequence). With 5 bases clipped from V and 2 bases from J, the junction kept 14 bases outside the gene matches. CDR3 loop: CASSSSPGRAFPYNEQFF. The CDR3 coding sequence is TGTGCCAGTAGTTCCAGCCCCGGGAGGGCCTTTCCCTACAATGAGCAGTTCTTC. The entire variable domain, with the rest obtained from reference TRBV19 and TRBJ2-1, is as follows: DGGITQSPKYLFRKEGQNVTLSCEQNLNHDAMYWYRQDPGQGLRLIYYSQIVNDFQKGDIAEGYSVSREKKESFPLTVTSAQKNPTAFYLCASSSSPGRAFPYNEQFFGPGTRLTVL.

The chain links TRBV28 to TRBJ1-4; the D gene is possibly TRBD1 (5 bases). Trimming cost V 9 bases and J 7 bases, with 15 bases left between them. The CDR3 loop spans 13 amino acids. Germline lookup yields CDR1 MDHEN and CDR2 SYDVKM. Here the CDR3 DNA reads TGTGCCAGTCTGGTGGGGGGTAGTGAAAAACTGTTTTTT. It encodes CASLVGGSEKLFF. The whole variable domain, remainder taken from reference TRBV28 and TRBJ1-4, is DVKVTQSSRYLVKRTGEKVFLECVQDMDHENMFWYRQDPGLGLRLIYFSYDVKMKEKGDIPEGYSVSREKKERFSLILESASTNQTSMYLCASLVGGSEKLFFGSGTQLSVL.

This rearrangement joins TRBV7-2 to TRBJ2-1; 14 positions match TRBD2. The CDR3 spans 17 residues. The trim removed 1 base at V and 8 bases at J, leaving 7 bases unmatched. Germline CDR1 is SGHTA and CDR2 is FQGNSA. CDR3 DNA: TGTGCCAGCAGCTTAGGGGGGACTAGCGGGAGTATACATGAGCAGTTCTTC. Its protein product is CASSLGGTSGSIHEQFF.

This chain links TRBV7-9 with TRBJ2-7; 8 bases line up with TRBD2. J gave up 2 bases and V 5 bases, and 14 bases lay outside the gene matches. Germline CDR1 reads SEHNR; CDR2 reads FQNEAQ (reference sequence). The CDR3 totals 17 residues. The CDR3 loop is CASSAGGGTDGPYEQYF. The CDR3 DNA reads TGTGCCAGCAGCGCCGGGGGGGGGACTGACGGCCCCTACGAGCAGTACTTC. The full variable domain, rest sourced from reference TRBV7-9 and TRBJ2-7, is DTGVSQNPRHKITKRGQNVTFRCDPISEHNRLYWYRQTLGQGPEFLTYFQNEAQLEKSRLLSDRFSAERPKGSFSTLEIQRTEQGDSAMYLCASSAGGGTDGPYEQYFGPGTRLTVT.